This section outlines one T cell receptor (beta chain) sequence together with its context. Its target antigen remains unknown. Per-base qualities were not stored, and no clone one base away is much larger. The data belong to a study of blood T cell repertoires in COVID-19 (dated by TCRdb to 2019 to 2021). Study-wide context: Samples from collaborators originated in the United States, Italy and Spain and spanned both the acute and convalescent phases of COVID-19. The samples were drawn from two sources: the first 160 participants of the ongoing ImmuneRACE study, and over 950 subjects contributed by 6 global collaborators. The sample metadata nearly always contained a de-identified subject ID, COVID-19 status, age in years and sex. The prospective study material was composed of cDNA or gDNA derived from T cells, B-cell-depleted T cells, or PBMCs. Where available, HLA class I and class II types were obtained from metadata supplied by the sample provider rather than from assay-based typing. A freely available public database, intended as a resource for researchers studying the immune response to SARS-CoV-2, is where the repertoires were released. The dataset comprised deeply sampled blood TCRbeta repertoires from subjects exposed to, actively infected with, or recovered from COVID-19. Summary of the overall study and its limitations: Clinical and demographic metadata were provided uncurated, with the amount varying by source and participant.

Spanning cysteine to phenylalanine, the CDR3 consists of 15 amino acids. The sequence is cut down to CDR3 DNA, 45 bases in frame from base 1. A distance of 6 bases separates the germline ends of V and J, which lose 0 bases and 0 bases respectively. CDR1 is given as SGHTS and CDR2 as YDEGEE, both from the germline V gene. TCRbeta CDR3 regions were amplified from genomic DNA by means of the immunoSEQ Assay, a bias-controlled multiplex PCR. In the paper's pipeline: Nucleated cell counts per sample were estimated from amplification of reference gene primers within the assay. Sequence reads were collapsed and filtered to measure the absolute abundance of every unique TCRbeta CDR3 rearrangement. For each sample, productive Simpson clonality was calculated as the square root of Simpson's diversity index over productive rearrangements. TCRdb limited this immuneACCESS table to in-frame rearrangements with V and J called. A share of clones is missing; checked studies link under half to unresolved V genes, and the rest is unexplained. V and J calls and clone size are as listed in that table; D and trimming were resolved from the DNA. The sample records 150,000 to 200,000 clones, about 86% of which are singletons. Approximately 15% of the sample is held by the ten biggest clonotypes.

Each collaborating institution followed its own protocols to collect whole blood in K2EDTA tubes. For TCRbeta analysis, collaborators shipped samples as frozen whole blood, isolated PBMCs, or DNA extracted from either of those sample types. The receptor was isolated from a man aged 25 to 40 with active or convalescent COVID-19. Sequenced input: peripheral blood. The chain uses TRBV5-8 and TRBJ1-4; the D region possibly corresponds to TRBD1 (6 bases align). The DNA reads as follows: TGTGCCAGCAGCTTGGGACAGGCAACTAATGAAAAACTGTTTTTT. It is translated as CASSLGQATNEKLFF.